These 21 T cell receptor beta chains share one sample of origin, sequenced in a study of spatial heterogeneity in lung cancer. TCRdb reprocessed the 5' RACE reads with MiXCR, giving one entry per CDR3 protein. The profile shows approximately 52,000 distinct CDR3 sequences, roughly 7% of them singletons. Stated time point: sample taken at primary tumor resection. Whole RNA, isolated from tumor, nontumor lung or frozen PBMC, was sequenced without prior sorting. The specimen comprised PBMCs, sampled at surgery. The receptors stem from a female donor with early-stage non-small cell lung cancer.

This clonotype occurred many times. The rearrangement links TRBV6-2 or TRBV6-3 to TRBJ2-5, with a possible D match to TRBD1 (5 bases). The germline gives CDR1 MNHEY, CDR2 SVGEGT. Trimming removed 2 bases at V and 1 base at J, with 8 bases between. CDR3 length equals 14 residues. CDR3 loop: CASSYPDSQETQYF. The CDR3 bases are TGTGCCAGCAGTTACCCCGACAGCCAAGAGACCCAGTACTTC.

This clonotype was counted ten times or more. The J gene is TRBJ2-7, the V gene TRBV20-1; D remains ambiguous. Germline values: CDR1 DFQATT, CDR2 SNEGSKA (reference sequence). The CDR3 runs to 14 residues. Trimming left V 6 bases short and J 1 base short, with 16 bases between. CDR3 in amino acids: CSAVSPFGSYEQYF. The CDR3 nucleotides are TGCAGTGCCGTCTCACCATTTGGGTCCTACGAGCAGTACTTC.

This clonotype was seen repeatedly, ten times or more. The V gene is TRBV7-9, the J gene TRBJ1-2, with TRBD1 matching 9 bases. Looked up from germline, CDR1 is SEHNR and CDR2 is FQNEAQ (reference sequence). The CDR3 runs 15 residues. V shed 5 bases and J 7 bases; nucleotides not matched to a gene: 11. The CDR3 spells CASSQYWDRESGYTF. The CDR3 DNA follows: TGTGCCAGCAGCCAATACTGGGACAGGGAGAGTGGCTACACCTTC.

This clonotype was counted many times. The CDR3 coding sequence is TGTGCCAGCAGCCCTCGGACAGCTCGGAATGAAAAACTGTTTTTT. The encoded protein is CASSPRTARNEKLFF. The chain links TRBV4-2 to TRBJ1-4; D may be TRBD1 (6 bases). The V end lost 4 bases, the J end lost 5 bases, and 14 bases lay between the germline ends. CDR3 size: 15 residues. The germline gives CDR1 LGHNA, CDR2 YNFKEQ.

With regard to this clonotype: This may be a read error: a much more frequent sequence differs by one nucleotide. The V gene is TRBV5-1, the J gene TRBJ2-7; 7 nucleotides line up with TRBD1. The CDR3 has 15 amino acids. CDR1 and CDR2 from the germline V gene are SGHRS and YFSETQ. V lost 0 bases to trimming and J lost 3 bases; unmatched junction nucleotides: 6. CDR3 protein: CASSLARTGYYEQYF. The CDR3 DNA follows: TGCGCCAGCAGCTTGGCCAGGACAGGATACTACGAGCAGTACTTC.

This clonotype was counted between two and nine times. The chain joins TRBV10-3 to TRBJ1-2, with D perhaps TRBD1 (6 bases). In germline, CDR1 is ENHRY, CDR2 SYGVKD. Trimming pared 3 bases from V and 10 bases from J, leaving 15 bases between. The CDR3 has 13 amino acids. CDR3 amino acids: CAISDPQGSDYTF. The CDR3 nucleotides are TGTGCCATCAGTGATCCTCAGGGGTCTGACTACACCTTC.

This clonotype was recorded many times. The chain couples TRBV20-1 to TRBJ2-5, with 8 nucleotides matching TRBD1. Germline V gives CDR1 DFQATT, CDR2 SNEGSKA (reference sequence). Losses at the gene ends were 0 bases for V and 4 bases for J; bases not matched to a gene: 10. The CDR3 spans 16 residues. CDR3 region: CSARDPGQGAVETQYF. The CDR3 DNA sequence: TGCAGTGCTAGAGATCCAGGACAGGGAGCGGTAGAGACCCAGTACTTC.

This clonotype was seen many times. J is TRBJ1-4 and V is TRBV3-1, with no clear D. The V and J ends lost 1 base and 8 bases respectively, with 11 bases between them. The CDR3 totals 14 residues. Germline values: CDR1 LGHDT, CDR2 YNNKEL (reference sequence). The CDR3 protein is CASSQAWAAEKLFF. The CDR3 DNA reads TGTGCCAGCAGCCAAGCCTGGGCGGCGGAAAAACTGTTTTTT.

The sample holds many counts of this clonotype. The chain links TRBV28 to TRBJ2-5, with D perhaps matching TRBD1 (6 bases). The V end was cut by 5 bases, the J end by 7 bases, with 20 bases between. Germline CDR1 is MDHEN and CDR2 is SYDVKM. CDR3 length: 15 residues. The CDR3 coding sequence is TGTGCCAGCAGTCTCCTCCAGGGGCCATTAGCGACCCAGTACTTC. It translates to CASSLLQGPLATQYF.

This clonotype was counted between two and nine times. The chain uses TRBV5-5 and TRBJ2-5, with no clear D. V lost 2 bases, J lost 0 bases, and 8 bases lay in between. The CDR3 runs to 14 residues. Germline assignment: CDR1 SGHKS and CDR2 YYEKEE (reference sequence). CDR3 nucleotides: TGTGCCAGCAGCTTATATAGGGACCAAGAGACCCAGTACTTC. This encodes CASSLYRDQETQYF.

There are many counts of this clonotype. The chain combines TRBV11-2 with TRBJ1-2; no reliable D call. CDR3 length: 16 residues. Germline CDR1 and CDR2: SGHAT and FQNNGV. The ends were cut back, 0 bases at V and 4 bases at J, with 15 bases in the middle. CDR3 nucleotides: TGTGCCAGCAGCTTAGATCCCACCTTACCCTCCTATGGCTACACCTTC. Its translation: CASSLDPTLPSYGYTF.

The J gene is TRBJ2-3, the V gene TRBV18, with D perhaps being TRBD1 or TRBD2 (6 bases each). CDR3 size: 15 residues. Germline V gives CDR1 KGHSH, CDR2 LQKENI. V lost 4 bases and J lost 3, with 14 bases in between. The CDR3 bases are TGTGCCAGCTCACTAAGAACGGGGGCGACAGATACGCAGTATTTT. Its protein product is CASSLRTGATDTQYF.

Comments on this clonotype: Being one base from a much bigger clone, this may be a read error. The genes are TRBV20-1 and TRBJ2-7, with D possibly matching TRBD1 (6 bases). Germline V gives CDR1 DFQATT, CDR2 SNEGSKA (reference sequence). The CDR3 has 13 residues. The CDR3 bases are TGCAGTGCTAGGCACAGGGCTAGCAGCGAGCTGTACTTC. Protein sequence: CSARHRASSELYF.

This clonotype was picked up many times. The V gene is TRBV6-1, the J gene TRBJ2-7; the D is unclear. Germline V lookup: CDR1 MNHNS, CDR2 SASEGT. The V gene lost 6 bases and the J gene lost 1 base, with 13 bases spanning the gap. CDR3 length equals 14 residues. CDR3 DNA sequence: TGTGCCAGCAGCCCCGAGGAGCAATCCTACGAGCAGTACTTC. Translating it yields CASSPEEQSYEQYF.

The V gene is TRBV28, the J gene TRBJ1-5, with D possibly matching TRBD1 (6 bases). CDR1 and CDR2 (germline): MDHEN, SYDVKM. V lost 6 bases and J 11 bases, leaving 23 bases between the germline ends. This CDR3 contains 15 residues. The chain's CDR3 is CASSLDRVSSIAQHF. CDR3 nucleotide sequence: TGTGCCAGCAGCCTGGACAGAGTCTCTTCAATAGCCCAGCATTTT.

As for this clonotype: A read error may produce the germline difference seen at one junction end. V gene TRBV2 combines with J gene TRBJ2-7; D gene uncertain. The CDR3 has 14 residues. Germline CDR1 reads SNHLY; CDR2 reads FYNNEI. This CDR3 is CVSCGLRISYEQYF. Here the CDR3 DNA reads TGTGTCAGCTGCGGCCTTAGGATCTCCTACGAGCAGTACTTC.

In its sample, this clonotype ranks as medium-sized. The rearrangement uses TRBV7-9 and TRBJ2-7; the D is unclear. This CDR3 contains 13 residues. The germline CDR1 and CDR2 sequences are SEHNR and FQNEAQ (reference sequence). Trimming removed 5 bases at V and 2 bases at J, with 10 bases between. The CDR3 region has the DNA TGTGCCAGCAGCCCTAAAGGACCCTACGAGCAGTACTTC. As protein: CASSPKGPYEQYF.

This clonotype was counted many times. This chain uses TRBV28 with TRBJ2-3; D remains unclear. The ends were cut back, 7 bases at V and 2 bases at J, with 10 bases in the middle. The CDR3 spans 13 residues. Per the germline V gene, CDR1 is MDHEN and CDR2 is SYDVKM. In DNA form, the CDR3 reads TGTGCCAGCATCGGCCATCCCACAGATACGCAGTATTTT. This encodes CASIGHPTDTQYF.

V and J are TRBV28 and TRBJ1-1, with 9 bases matching TRBD1. The junction had 5 bases not matched to a gene; V was cut back by 3 bases and J by 12 bases. From germline, CDR1 is MDHEN and CDR2 SYDVKM. This CDR3 contains 12 residues. In DNA form, the CDR3 reads TGTGCCAGCAGTTTGTGGGACAGGGAAACTTTCTTT. Translating gives CASSLWDRETFF.

The chain carries TRBV5-1 and TRBJ2-5, with a possible D match to TRBD1 (6 bases). Germline V CDR1 and CDR2: SGHRS, YFSETQ. The CDR3 has 14 residues. V was cut by 1 base and J by 6 bases, with 13 bases left in between. CDR3 coding DNA: TGCGCCAGCAGCTTGACAGGGATTATGAAGACCCAGTACTTC. Amino acids: CASSLTGIMKTQYF.

This clonotype came up many times. The chain combines TRBV20-1 with TRBJ2-3; D may correspond to TRBD1 or TRBD2 (5 bases each). Trimming left V 1 base short and J 4 bases short, with 21 bases between. The CDR3 spans 17 residues. The germline CDR1 and CDR2 sequences are DFQATT and SNEGSKA (reference sequence). The CDR3 region is CSARAFFGGGSADTQYF. CDR3 bases: TGCAGTGCTAGAGCCTTCTTCGGTGGGGGTTCAGCAGATACGCAGTATTTT.